This entry lists 13 T cell receptor beta chains sequenced from one sample in a study of T-cell memory formation after mild COVID-19. TCRdb re-analysed the 5' RACE reads in MiXCR, keeping a single row per CDR3 protein. The sample lists around 340,000 distinct CDR3 sequences, under 15% seen once, with around a fifth in the top ten. Sequencing input: PBMCs or a T cell subset sorted from them (not recorded which). Receptors originate from a man between 18 and 35 years old who had mild COVID-19 (a few samples of this study predate the infection). Cell type and time point are not known.

The gene calls are TRBV5-4 and TRBJ2-7; possibly TRBD2 for D (6 bases). The CDR3 has 14 amino acids. Per the germline V gene, CDR1 is SGHNT and CDR2 is YYREEE (reference sequence). Trimming left V 4 bases short and J 0 bases short, with 11 bases between. The CDR3 DNA is TGTGCCAGCAGCACCGGGACTTCCTCCTACGAGCAGTACTTC. It specifies CASSTGTSSYEQYF.

This clonotype was observed a handful of times. The J gene is TRBJ2-7, the V gene TRBV12-3 or TRBV12-4; D is uncertain. V lost 5 bases to trimming and J lost 3 bases, with 8 bases between them. The CDR3 covers 12 residues. The CDR3 sequence: CASSTRGYEQYF. The CDR3 DNA reads as TGTGCCAGCAGTACCCGAGGCTACGAGCAGTACTTC.

This clonotype was recorded only once. V usage is TRBV5-1 and J usage is TRBJ1-1; possibly TRBD1 for D (5 bases). Trimming pared 0 bases from V and 2 bases from J, leaving 11 bases between. This CDR3 comprises 15 residues. Germline V gene data show CDR1 as SGHRS and CDR2 as YFSETQ. The CDR3 is CASSLARAHNTEAFF. The CDR3 region has the DNA TGCGCCAGCAGCTTGGCCAGGGCCCATAACACTGAAGCTTTCTTT.

The chain uses TRBV4-3 and TRBJ2-5; TRBD2 is a possible D gene (7 bases). This CDR3 is built from 14 residues. Trimming removed 3 bases at V and 2 bases at J, with 10 bases between. Germline CDR1 and CDR2: LGHNA and YSLEER. CDR3 in DNA: TGCGCCAGCAGCCAGCGGGGGCGGCAAGAGACCCAGTACTTC. This translates into CASSQRGRQETQYF.

The gene calls are TRBV11-2 and TRBJ1-2; D unclear. CDR3 length: 13 residues. The V gene's germline CDR1 is SGHAT and CDR2 FQNNGV. Trimming shortened V by 2 bases and J by 12 bases, and 16 bases separated the two germline ends. The CDR3: CASSLSVGMIDTF. CDR3 nucleotide sequence: TGTGCCAGCAGCTTATCTGTAGGGATGATTGACACCTTC.

This clonotype was detected a few times. This CDR3 reads CASSRDGPLTNEKLFF. The DNA of the CDR3 is TGTGCCAGCAGTAGGGATGGGCCTCTAACTAATGAAAAACTGTTTTTT. This chain connects TRBV7-8 to TRBJ1-4; no reliable D call. From germline, CDR1 is SGHVS and CDR2 FQNEAQ. The CDR3 runs to 16 residues. V was clipped by 6 bases and J by 1 base, with 15 bases between them.

This clonotype turned up a few times. The chain links TRBV20-1 to TRBJ2-1; D may correspond to TRBD1 or TRBD2 (5 bases each). Germline V gene lookup returns CDR1 DFQATT and CDR2 SNEGSKA (reference sequence). This CDR3 has 16 amino acids. Trimming cost V 1 base and J 8 bases, with 21 bases left between them. CDR3 coding DNA: TGCAGTGCTAGAGTCCTCGGGGCCGACTTTGAGGATGAGCAGTTCTTC. This encodes CSARVLGADFEDEQFF.

This chain uses TRBV20-1 with TRBJ2-3, with D possibly being TRBD2 (5 bases). V lost 6 bases to trimming and J lost 2 bases, with 6 bases between them. This CDR3 has 11 amino acids. The germline V gene encodes CDR1 DFQATT and CDR2 SNEGSKA (reference sequence). CDR3 in DNA: TGCAGTGCAGCGGCCACAGATACGCAGTATTTT. Protein sequence: CSAAATDTQYF.

This chain links TRBV4-3 with TRBJ2-1; TRBD2 matches at 8 bases. The trim removed 0 bases at V and 10 bases at J, leaving 11 bases unmatched. Germline V gives CDR1 LGHNA, CDR2 YSLEER. The CDR3 has 16 residues. The CDR3 DNA reads as TGCGCCAGCAGCCAAGATATTGGGCTAGCGGGTTACGAGCAGTTCTTC. It yields the protein CASSQDIGLAGYEQFF.

The rearrangement joins TRBV15 to TRBJ1-2; 9 bases line up with TRBD1. Germline values: CDR1 LNHNV, CDR2 YYDKDF (reference sequence). Trimming at V came to 6 bases and at J to 8 bases, leaving 4 bases not matched to a gene. This CDR3 region has 12 residues. The CDR3 coding sequence is TGTGCCACCAGGGGACAGGGAGGAGGCTACACCTTC. It is translated as CATRGQGGGYTF.

This clonotype was observed a handful of times. This chain links TRBV28 with TRBJ1-6; D uncertain. CDR3 length equals 14 residues. CDR1 is MDHEN, CDR2 SYDVKM, per germline. V lost 3 bases and J 1 base, leaving 4 bases between the germline ends. The CDR3 DNA reads TGTGCCAGCAGTTTTGGGTCCTATAATTCACCCCTCCACTTT. Amino acids: CASSFGSYNSPLHF.

This clonotype has more than one count but fewer than ten. The chain combines TRBV7-9 with TRBJ2-3; 11 nucleotides align to TRBD1. CDR3 size: 16 residues. Trimming at V came to 0 bases and at J to 4 bases, leaving 3 bases not matched to a gene. From germline, CDR1 is SEHNR and CDR2 FQNEAQ (reference sequence). The CDR3 loop reads CASSLARDRGSDTQYF. The CDR3 DNA sequence: TGTGCCAGCAGCTTAGCCCGGGACAGGGGGTCAGATACGCAGTATTTT. The full variable domain, in which reference TRBV7-9 and TRBJ2-3 provide the parts outside the CDR3, is DTGVSQNPRHKITKRGQNVTFRCDPISEHNRLYWYRQTLGQGPEFLTYFQNEAQLEKSRLLSDRFSAERPKGSFSTLEIQRTEQGDSAMYLCASSLARDRGSDTQYFGPGTRLTVL.

This clonotype was counted a few times. The chain links TRBV7-2 to TRBJ2-3; TRBD1 aligns across 8 bases. The J segment lost 3 bases and the V segment lost 5 bases, leaving 10 bases of the junction unmatched. CDR3 length: 16 amino acids. Looked up from germline, CDR1 is SGHTA and CDR2 is FQGNSA. CDR3 sequence reads: CASSPTLDRVTDTQYF. DNA for the CDR3: TGTGCCAGCAGCCCGACCTTGGACAGGGTGACAGATACGCAGTATTTT.